The clone carrying this T cell receptor (beta chain) was found a few times. The V end lost 2 bases, the J end lost 4 bases, and 11 bases lay between the germline ends. The germline CDR1 and CDR2 sequences are KGHSH and LQKENI. CDR3 size: 14 residues. The data belong to a study of control samples from healthy donors and cancer patients. Only in-frame clones appear in the TCRdb table, and some are missing; sequencing was by immunoSEQ multiplex PCR. Among about 51,000 clones, about nine tenths were seen once, and the ten largest hold about 1.4%. The sequenced sample was PBMCs. This chain links TRBV18 with TRBJ1-1, with D unclear. This TCR was recovered from a man in his forties with colorectal cancer. Written as DNA, the CDR3 is TGTGCCAGCTCACCAATGACGGGAGGCACTGAAGCTTTCTTT. Translating it yields CASSPMTGGTEAFF.